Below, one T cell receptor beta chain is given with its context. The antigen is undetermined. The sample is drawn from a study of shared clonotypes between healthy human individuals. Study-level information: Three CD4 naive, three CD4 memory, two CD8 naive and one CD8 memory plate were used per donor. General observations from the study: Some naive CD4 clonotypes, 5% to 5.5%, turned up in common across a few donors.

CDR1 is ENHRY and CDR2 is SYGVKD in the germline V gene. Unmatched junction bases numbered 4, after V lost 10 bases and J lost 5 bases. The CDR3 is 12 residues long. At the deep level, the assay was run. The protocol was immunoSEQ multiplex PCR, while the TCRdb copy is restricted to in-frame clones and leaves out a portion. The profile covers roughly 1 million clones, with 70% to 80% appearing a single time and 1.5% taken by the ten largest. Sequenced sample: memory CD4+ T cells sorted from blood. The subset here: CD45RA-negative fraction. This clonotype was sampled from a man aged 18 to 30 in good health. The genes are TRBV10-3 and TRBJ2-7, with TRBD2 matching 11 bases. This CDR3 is CATGTSGNEQYF. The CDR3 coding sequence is TGTGCCACCGGGACTAGCGGTAACGAGCAGTACTTC.